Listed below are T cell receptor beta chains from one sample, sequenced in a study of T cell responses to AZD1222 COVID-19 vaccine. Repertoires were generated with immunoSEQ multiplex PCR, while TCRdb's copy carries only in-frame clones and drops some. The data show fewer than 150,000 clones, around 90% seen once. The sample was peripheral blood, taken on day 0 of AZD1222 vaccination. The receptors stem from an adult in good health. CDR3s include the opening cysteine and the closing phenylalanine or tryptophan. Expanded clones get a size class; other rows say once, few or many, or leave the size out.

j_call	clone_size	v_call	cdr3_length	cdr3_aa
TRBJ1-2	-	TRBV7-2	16	CASSLGGAGTNYGYTF
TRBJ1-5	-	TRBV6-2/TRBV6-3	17	CASSYSSGIGAGQPQHF
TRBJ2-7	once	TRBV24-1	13	CATSDPTAGEQYF
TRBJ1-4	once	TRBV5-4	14	CASTSRGTGGKLFF
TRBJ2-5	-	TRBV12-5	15	CASGLGTGRGETQYF
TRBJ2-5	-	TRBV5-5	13	CASRDRGRETQYF
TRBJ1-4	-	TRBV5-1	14	CASSSGRLREKLFF
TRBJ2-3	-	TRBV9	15	CASSVAGGPPDTQYF
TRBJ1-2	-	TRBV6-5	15	CASSYEGQGIYGYTF
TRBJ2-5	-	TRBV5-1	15	CASSLGGGGKETQYF
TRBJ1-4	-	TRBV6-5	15	CASSFGDRESEKLFF
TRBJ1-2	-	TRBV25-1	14	CASSETGPRGGYTF
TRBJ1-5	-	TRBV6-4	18	CASSEDRGRSDGNQPQHF
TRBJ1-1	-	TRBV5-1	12	CASSAAGPEAFF
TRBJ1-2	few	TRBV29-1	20	CSVGADRAGSRQGVYYGYTF
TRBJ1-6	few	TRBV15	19	CATSSARRAGTVYNSPLHF
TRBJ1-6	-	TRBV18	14	CASSPGTGNSPLHF
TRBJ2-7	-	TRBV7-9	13	CASSLEEAYEQYF
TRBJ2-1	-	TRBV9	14	CASSVGGSGPEQFF
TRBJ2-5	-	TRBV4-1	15	CASSMTSGGQETQYF
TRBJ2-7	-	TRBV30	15	CAWSVGTLSSYEQYF
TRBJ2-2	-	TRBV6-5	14	CASRLTGSGGELFF
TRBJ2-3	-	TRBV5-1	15	CASSRFRGRTDTQYF
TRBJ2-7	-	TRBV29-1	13	CSVEAKGGNVQYF
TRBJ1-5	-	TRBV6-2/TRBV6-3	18	CASSYSEGDGRRNQPQHF
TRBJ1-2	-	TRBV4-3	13	CASSQARNYGYTF
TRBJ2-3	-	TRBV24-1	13	CATSQVDTDTQYF
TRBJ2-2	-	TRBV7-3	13	CASTPANTGELFF
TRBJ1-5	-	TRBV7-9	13	CASSLEGVQPQHF
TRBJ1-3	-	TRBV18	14	CASSPGVAGNTIYF
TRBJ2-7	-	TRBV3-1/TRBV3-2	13	CASSYPGQYEQYF
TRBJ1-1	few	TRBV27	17	CASSPGKGQAVNTEAFF
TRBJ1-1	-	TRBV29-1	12	CSVTQGGAEAFF
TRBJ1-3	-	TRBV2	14	CASSTGTGGNTIYF
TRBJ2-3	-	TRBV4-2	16	CASSQEVAGAPGTQYF
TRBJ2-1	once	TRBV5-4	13	CASSRENGDEQFF
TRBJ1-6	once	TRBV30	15	CAWSASHQGATPLHF
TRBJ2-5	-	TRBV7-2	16	CASSLSSGGLVKTQYF
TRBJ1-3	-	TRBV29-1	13	CSGQTGAGNTIYF
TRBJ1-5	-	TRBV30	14	CAWSHRQGNQPQHF
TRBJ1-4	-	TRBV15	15	CAIKRRVSTNEKLFF
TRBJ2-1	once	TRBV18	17	CASSPNSGGGTYNEQFF
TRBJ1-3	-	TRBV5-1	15	CASSLGQTSGNTIYF
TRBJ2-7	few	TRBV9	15	CASSEGRTSGYEQYF
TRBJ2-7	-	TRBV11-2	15	CASSLGDTSSYEQYF
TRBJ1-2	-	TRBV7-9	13	CASSLGADRGYTF
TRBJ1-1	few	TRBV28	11	CASNLGREAFF
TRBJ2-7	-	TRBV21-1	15	CASSKVGTGAYEQYF
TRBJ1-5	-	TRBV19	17	CASSIEGHSDSNQPQHF
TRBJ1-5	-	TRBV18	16	CASSPVETDSNQPQHF